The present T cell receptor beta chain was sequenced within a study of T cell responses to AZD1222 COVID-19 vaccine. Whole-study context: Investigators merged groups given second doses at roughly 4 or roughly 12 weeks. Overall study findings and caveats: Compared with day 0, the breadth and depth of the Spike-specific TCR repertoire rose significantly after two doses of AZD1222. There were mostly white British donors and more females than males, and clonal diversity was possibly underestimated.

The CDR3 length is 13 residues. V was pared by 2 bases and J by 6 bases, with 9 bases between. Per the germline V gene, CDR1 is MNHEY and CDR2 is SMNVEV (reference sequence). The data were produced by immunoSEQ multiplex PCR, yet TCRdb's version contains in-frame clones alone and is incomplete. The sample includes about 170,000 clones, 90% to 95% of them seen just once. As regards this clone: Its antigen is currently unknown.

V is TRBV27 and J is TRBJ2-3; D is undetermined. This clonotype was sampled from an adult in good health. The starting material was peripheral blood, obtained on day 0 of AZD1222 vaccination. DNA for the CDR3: TGTGCCAGCAGTTTAACCCGCCCGGATACGCAGTATTTT. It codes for CASSLTRPDTQYF.